The rows below give T cell receptor beta chains drawn from one sample of a study of blood T cell repertoires in COVID-19. This table comes from immunoSEQ multiplex PCR, and its TCRdb copy is limited to in-frame clones, with some not included. The table shows around 220,000 clones, with around nine tenths occurring only once. Sequencing was done on a sample of peripheral blood. The source of these receptors is a man in his late teens or twenties with active or convalescent COVID-19. CDR3s include the opening cysteine and the closing phenylalanine or tryptophan. The D gene is left open where the match is weak. Clone size, where shown, is once, few, many, or a class for clones that have expanded.

d_gene	j_gene	v_gene	len	abundance	CDR3aa	CDR3nt
NA	TRBJ1-5	TRBV2	14	NA	CASSEGRGNQPQHF	TGTGCCAGCAGTGAAGGTCGGGGTAATCAGCCCCAGCATTTT
TRBD1	TRBJ2-1	TRBV10-3	12	once	CAISDRDRVAFF	TGTGCCATCAGTGATAGGGACAGGGTTGCGTTCTTC
TRBD1	TRBJ1-2	TRBV11-2	13	once	CASSFGQGYGYTF	TGTGCCAGCAGCTTCGGACAGGGATACGGCTACACCTTC
NA	TRBJ2-1	TRBV27	14	NA	CASSHTGGDNEQFF	TGTGCCAGCAGCCACACCGGAGGGGACAATGAGCAGTTCTTC
TRBD2	TRBJ2-1	TRBV6-5	16	NA	CASSYSRGRTYNEQFF	TGTGCCAGCAGTTACTCGCGCGGGAGGACCTACAATGAGCAGTTCTTC
NA	TRBJ2-3	TRBV5-8	15	NA	CASSIRGGSEDTQYF	TGTGCCAGCAGCATCAGGGGAGGGTCGGAAGATACGCAGTATTTT
NA	TRBJ1-5	TRBV10-3	12	once	CAIRQENQPQHF	TGTGCCATCAGACAGGAGAATCAGCCCCAGCATTTT
NA	TRBJ2-1	TRBV6-5	15	NA	CASSYSGALGGEQFF	TGTGCCAGCAGTTACTCTGGCGCCCTAGGGGGTGAGCAGTTCTTC
TRBD1	TRBJ1-2	TRBV14	15	NA	CASSLVLGQGDGYTF	TGTGCCAGCAGCCTAGTTCTCGGACAGGGAGATGGCTACACCTTC
TRBD2	TRBJ2-7	TRBV29-1	13	few	CSARTSGSGEQYF	TGCAGCGCGCGGACTAGCGGGAGTGGGGAGCAGTACTTC
NA	TRBJ2-1	TRBV6-1	16	NA	CASSEGPGVKGNEQFF	TGTGCCAGCAGTGAAGGGCCAGGGGTTAAGGGAAATGAGCAGTTCTTC
NA	TRBJ1-4	TRBV12-1	17	few	CASSFERLRQGVEKLFF	TGTGCCAGCAGCTTTGAGCGCCTTCGACAGGGAGTCGAAAAACTGTTTTTT
NA	TRBJ2-7	TRBV28	17	NA	CASSLRLLLAERGEQYF	TGTGCCAGCAGTTTACGTCTCCTGTTAGCGGAAAGGGGCGAGCAGTACTTC
TRBD1	TRBJ2-7	TRBV28	18	NA	CASSFVEGGASVSYEQYF	TGTGCCAGCAGTTTCGTCGAAGGGGGCGCCTCAGTTTCCTACGAGCAGTACTTC
NA	TRBJ2-1	TRBV7-2	13	NA	CASSLAQFNEQFF	TGTGCCAGCAGCTTAGCACAATTTAATGAGCAGTTCTTC
TRBD1	TRBJ1-4	TRBV28	15	NA	CASSLWTGEGEKLFF	TGTGCCAGCAGTTTATGGACAGGGGAAGGCGAAAAACTGTTTTTT
NA	TRBJ1-2	TRBV4-1	16	NA	CASSLIGGVADYGYTF	TGCGCCAGCAGCCTCATAGGCGGGGTAGCGGACTATGGCTACACCTTC
TRBD1	TRBJ1-6	TRBV5-4	15	NA	CASTSGGEWNSPLHF	TGTGCCAGCACCTCAGGGGGAGAGTGGAATTCACCCCTCCACTTT
NA	TRBJ1-2	TRBV21-1	17	NA	CASSKAPPRGVRCGYTF	TGTGCCAGCAGCAAAGCCCCCCCCAGGGGCGTTCGGTGTGGCTACACCTTC
TRBD1	TRBJ2-1	TRBV19	16	NA	CASSRFTTGVHNEQFF	TGTGCCAGTAGTAGATTTACGACAGGGGTCCACAATGAGCAGTTCTTC
TRBD1	TRBJ2-2	TRBV9	16	NA	CASSVRQGRNTGELFF	TGTGCCAGCAGCGTTCGACAGGGGCGCAACACCGGGGAGCTGTTTTTT
TRBD1	TRBJ1-5	TRBV19	13	few	CATGTGVYQPQHF	TGTGCCACCGGGACAGGGGTCTATCAGCCCCAGCATTTT
TRBD2	TRBJ2-7	TRBV2	14	NA	CASSATSGMAEQYF	TGTGCCAGCAGTGCAACTAGCGGGATGGCCGAGCAGTACTTC
NA	TRBJ2-2	TRBV12-3/TRBV12-4	13	NA	CASIESGTGELFF	TGTGCCAGCATAGAGAGTGGCACCGGGGAGCTGTTTTTT
NA	TRBJ2-7	TRBV27	10	NA	CAPIKGEQYF	TGTGCCCCGATCAAGGGGGAGCAGTACTTC
TRBD1	TRBJ2-5	TRBV30	14	NA	CAWSGMTGRETQYF	TGTGCCTGGAGTGGGATGACAGGGCGAGAGACCCAGTACTTC
TRBD2	TRBJ2-2	TRBV12-5	21	NA	CASGLVRRGLAGPETTGELFF	TGTGCTAGTGGTTTGGTACGGCGGGGACTAGCGGGCCCAGAGACCACCGGGGAGCTGTTTTTT
NA	TRBJ1-3	TRBV9	18	few	CASSVGPSQGYSGNTIYF	TGTGCCAGCAGCGTAGGACCCTCCCAGGGATACTCTGGAAACACCATATATTTT
TRBD1	TRBJ1-1	TRBV25-1	17	NA	CASSWGGTAGGGTEAFF	TGTGCCAGCAGCTGGGGTGGGACAGCCGGGGGGGGCACTGAAGCTTTCTTT
NA	TRBJ1-4	TRBV5-1	15	NA	CASSLTGKGNEKLFF	TGCGCCAGCAGCTTAACAGGGAAAGGGAATGAAAAACTGTTTTTT
NA	TRBJ2-7	TRBV6-5	11	once	CAAGGGNEQYF	TGTGCCGCTGGAGGGGGCAACGAGCAGTACTTC
NA	TRBJ2-5	TRBV25-1	14	NA	CASSESGGAETQYF	TGTGCCAGCAGTGAATCGGGTGGTGCAGAGACCCAGTACTTC
NA	TRBJ1-5	TRBV6-5	15	once	CASSQVRGNDQPQHF	TGTGCCAGCAGCCAAGTCCGGGGAAACGATCAGCCCCAGCATTTT
TRBD2	TRBJ2-1	TRBV4-3	18	NA	CASSQDRLAGVGMNEQFF	TGCGCCAGCAGCCAAGACCGACTAGCGGGAGTGGGCATGAATGAGCAGTTCTTC
TRBD2	TRBJ2-5	TRBV28	17	NA	CASSPWTSGRGEETQYF	TGTGCCAGCAGCCCCTGGACTAGCGGGAGAGGTGAGGAGACCCAGTACTTC
TRBD2	TRBJ2-5	TRBV2	11	NA	CASMGGETQYF	TGTGCCAGCATGGGGGGGGAGACCCAGTACTTC
TRBD1	TRBJ1-1	TRBV6-2/TRBV6-3	13	few	CASSNPYRGEAFF	TGTGCCAGCAGCAATCCCTACAGGGGAGAAGCTTTCTTT
TRBD2	TRBJ2-3	TRBV29-1	15	NA	CSVDSLREGTDTQYF	TGCAGCGTTGACTCCCTACGGGAGGGCACAGATACGCAGTATTTT
NA	TRBJ2-1	TRBV30	16	NA	CAWSVGLVSSYNEQFF	TGTGCCTGGAGTGTCGGACTCGTGAGCTCCTACAATGAGCAGTTCTTC
NA	TRBJ1-2	TRBV5-4	15	NA	CASSRRQVKGYGYTF	TGTGCCAGCAGTCGAAGACAGGTGAAGGGCTATGGCTACACCTTC
NA	TRBJ2-5	TRBV10-3	18	few	CAISESTPEQGGQETQYF	TGTGCCATCAGTGAGTCAACCCCGGAACAGGGGGGGCAAGAGACCCAGTACTTC
TRBD1	TRBJ1-2	TRBV6-4	13	NA	CASAPDRNYGYTF	TGTGCCAGCGCTCCGGACAGGAACTATGGCTACACCTTC
TRBD2	TRBJ2-7	TRBV10-3	15	once	CAISESLLAGYEQYF	TGTGCCATCAGTGAGTCGTTACTAGCGGGATACGAGCAGTACTTC
NA	TRBJ2-1	TRBV4-2	14	NA	CASSQEGSGNEQFF	TGTGCCAGCAGCCAAGAAGGGAGTGGGAATGAGCAGTTCTTC
TRBD2	TRBJ2-7	TRBV19	14	NA	CASSTTSGNYEQYF	TGTGCCAGTAGTACAACTAGCGGAAACTACGAGCAGTACTTC
NA	TRBJ1-2	TRBV6-6	14	NA	CASSYWQDSNGYTF	TGTGCCAGCAGTTACTGGCAGGACTCCAATGGCTACACCTTC
NA	TRBJ2-7	TRBV12-3/TRBV12-4	12	NA	CASSFNSYEQYF	TGTGCCAGCAGTTTCAACTCCTACGAGCAGTACTTC
NA	TRBJ1-2	TRBV14	14	NA	CASSQDHTYSGYTF	TGTGCCAGCAGCCAAGATCATACCTATAGCGGCTACACCTTC
NA	TRBJ1-1	TRBV11-2	14	NA	CASSLIDGGLEAFF	TGTGCCAGCAGCTTAATAGACGGGGGTCTTGAAGCTTTCTTT
TRBD2	TRBJ2-1	TRBV29-1	15	NA	CSVARTAGGLHEQFF	TGCAGCGTTGCCCGTACAGCGGGAGGCCTCCATGAGCAGTTCTTC
NA	TRBJ1-2	TRBV2	13	NA	CASKGLGDSGYTF	TGTGCCAGCAAAGGGCTGGGCGACAGTGGCTACACCTTC
TRBD1	TRBJ1-6	TRBV19	16	NA	CASNPGGSSYNSPLHF	TGTGCCAGTAATCCAGGGGGGAGCTCCTATAATTCACCCCTCCACTTT
TRBD1	TRBJ1-4	TRBV6-5	15	NA	CASSPGQGANEKLFF	TGTGCCAGCAGTCCGGGACAGGGAGCTAATGAAAAACTGTTTTTT
NA	TRBJ1-4	TRBV3-1/TRBV3-2	12	NA	CASSLGPEKLFF	TGTGCCAGCAGCCTGGGCCCTGAAAAACTGTTTTTT
TRBD1	TRBJ1-5	TRBV19	15	NA	CASWYSGGLGQPQHF	TGTGCCAGCTGGTACTCAGGGGGCCTGGGTCAGCCCCAGCATTTT
NA	TRBJ1-1	TRBV27	15	NA	CASSLSGVVGTEAFF	TGTGCCAGCAGTTTATCAGGGGTGGTCGGCACTGAAGCTTTCTTT
NA	TRBJ2-1	TRBV24-1	17	NA	CATSDLGAGVSYNEQFF	TGTGCCACCAGTGATTTAGGAGCCGGCGTCTCCTACAATGAGCAGTTCTTC